This TCR beta chain was recovered during a study of identical twins. Findings and limits, study-wide: Out-of-frame alpha sequences shared between twins exhibited an excess of low generation probability.

With respect to this clonotype: Its target is unknown.

Unique molecular identifiers were in the cDNA, with template-switch universal primer binding. TCRdb reprocessed the 5' RACE reads with MiXCR, giving one entry per CDR3 protein. The profile shows approximately 700,000 distinct CDR3 sequences, around a sixth of them singletons. The germline CDR1 and CDR2 sequences are MNHEY and SVGAGI. V trimming: 0 bases; J trimming: 5 bases; junction bases outside the gene matches: 4. The CDR3 contains 15 residues. All donors were healthy, and all were Caucasian. The data also belong to a second study, concerning T cells expressing NK-cell markers. Per that paper: Alpha-beta TCR T cells were the sole sorting target in several experiments, owing to an anti-gamma-delta TCR antibody.

The sample was PBMCs. The rearrangement links TRBV6-5 to TRBJ2-1, with TRBD2 matching 7 bases. The clonotype comes from a woman aged 18-29 years in good health. CDR3 in amino acids: CASSYSRTSHNEQFF. The DNA of the CDR3 is TGTGCCAGCAGTTACTCTAGGACTAGTCACAATGAGCAGTTCTTC.